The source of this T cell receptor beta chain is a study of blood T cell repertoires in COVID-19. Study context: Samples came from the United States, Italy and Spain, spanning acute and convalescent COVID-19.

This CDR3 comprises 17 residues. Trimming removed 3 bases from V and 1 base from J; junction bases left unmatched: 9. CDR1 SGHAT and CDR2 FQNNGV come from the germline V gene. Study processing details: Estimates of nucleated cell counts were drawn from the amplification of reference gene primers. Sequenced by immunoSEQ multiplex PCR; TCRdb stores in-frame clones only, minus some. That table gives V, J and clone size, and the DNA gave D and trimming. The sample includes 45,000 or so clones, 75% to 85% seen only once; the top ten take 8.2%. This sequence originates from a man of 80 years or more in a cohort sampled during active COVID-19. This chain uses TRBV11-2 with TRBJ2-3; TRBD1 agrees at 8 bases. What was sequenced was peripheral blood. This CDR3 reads CASSFFPQGAGTDTQYF. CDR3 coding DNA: TGTGCCAGCAGCTTTTTTCCGCAGGGGGCCGGCACAGATACGCAGTATTTT.